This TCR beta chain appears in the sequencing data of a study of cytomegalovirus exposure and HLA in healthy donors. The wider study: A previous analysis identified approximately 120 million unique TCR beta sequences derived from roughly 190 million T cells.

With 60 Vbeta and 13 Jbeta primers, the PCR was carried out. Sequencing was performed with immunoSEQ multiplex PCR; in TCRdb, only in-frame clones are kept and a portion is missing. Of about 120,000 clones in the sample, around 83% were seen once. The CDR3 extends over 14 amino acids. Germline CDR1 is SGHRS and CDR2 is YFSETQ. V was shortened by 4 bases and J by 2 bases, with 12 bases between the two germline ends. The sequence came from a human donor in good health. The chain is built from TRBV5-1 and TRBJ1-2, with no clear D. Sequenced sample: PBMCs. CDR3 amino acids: CASSPDGLNYGYTF. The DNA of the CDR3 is TGCGCCAGCAGCCCCGATGGACTCAACTATGGCTACACCTTC. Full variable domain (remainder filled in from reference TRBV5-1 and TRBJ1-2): KAGVTQTPRYLIKTRGQQVTLSCSPISGHRSVSWYQQTPGQGLQFLFEYFSETQRNKGNFPGRFSGRQFSNSRSEMNVSTLELGDSALYLCASSPDGLNYGYTFGSGTRLTVV.